This T cell receptor beta chain was sequenced in a study of T cell responses to AZD1222 COVID-19 vaccine. Some clones are missing from TCRdb's copy, which holds only in-frame ones; the method was immunoSEQ multiplex PCR. The sample yields under 150,000 clones, approximately 91% seen once. About this clone: Its specificity is unknown.

Trimming removed 4 bases from V and 4 bases from J, with 8 bases in between. The CDR3 spans 14 residues. The germline V gene has CDR1 SGHDN and CDR2 FVKESK. Findings and limits, study-wide: Baseline serology detected seropositivity in only five or six AZD1222 recipients. Repertoires were obtained solely post-peak T cell response. Donors were chiefly white British, with a greater number of females, and clonal diversity was perhaps underestimated.

The chain couples TRBV14 to TRBJ1-6; D ambiguous. The sequencing here drew on peripheral blood, taken on day 0 of AZD1222 vaccination. The sequence was collected from an adult in good health. The CDR3 DNA sequence: TGTGCCAGCAGCCGACTAGGGTATAATTCACCCCTCCACTTT. It specifies CASSRLGYNSPLHF.